The rows below give T cell receptor beta chains drawn from one sample of a study of molecular identifiers for immune sequencing clone quantification. Each CDR3 protein gets one entry after TCRdb re-called the PCR reads with MiXCR. In the table there are about 40,000 distinct CDR3 sequences, less than 20% of which are singletons. Specimen: naive CD8+ T cells from blood, with Jurkat cell RNA spiked in. The receptor set was obtained from a human donor in good health. Some libraries in this study had Jurkat cell RNA spiked in. The CDR3 runs from the conserved cysteine through the conserved F or W. A D gene is named only where the DNA matches it firmly. Part of the rows lack a size; the others show once, few, many or a class for expanded clones.

D: NA; V: TRBV13; J: TRBJ1-1; size: few; DNA: TGTGCCAGCAGCGGGACGGAAAACACTGAAGCTTTCTTT; CDR3: CASSGTENTEAFF
D: TRBD2; V: TRBV20-1; J: TRBJ2-3; size: many; DNA: TGCAGTGCAAAAGAGGGGCGGGAGACAGATACGCAGTATTTT; CDR3: CSAKEGRETDTQYF
D: NA; V: TRBV5-1; J: TRBJ2-7; size: many; DNA: TGCGCCAGCAGCCTAGGACCCGACTACGAGCAGTACTTC; CDR3: CASSLGPDYEQYF
D: TRBD2; V: TRBV20-1; J: TRBJ2-3; size: many; DNA: TGCAGTGCTCCGACTAGCGGGAGGTTCACAGATACGCAGTATTTT; CDR3: CSAPTSGRFTDTQYF
D: NA; V: TRBV6-2/TRBV6-3; J: TRBJ2-7; size: NA; DNA: TGTGCCAGCACCACCCGACGGATCCTCTCCTACGAGCAGTACTTC; CDR3: CASTTRRILSYEQYF
D: NA; V: TRBV4-3; J: TRBJ2-5; size: NA; DNA: TGCGCCAGCGGCCAAAAACTCGGAAGTTGGGAGACCCAGTACTTC; CDR3: CASGQKLGSWETQYF
D: NA; V: TRBV7-3; J: TRBJ2-1; size: many; DNA: TGTGCCAGCAGCAACGACTACAATGAGCAGTTCTTC; CDR3: CASSNDYNEQFF
D: NA; V: TRBV28; J: TRBJ2-1; size: many; DNA: TGTGCCAGCAGTTTACTTGACAACAATGAGCAGTTCTTC; CDR3: CASSLLDNNEQFF
D: NA; V: TRBV7-2; J: TRBJ2-1; size: NA; DNA: TGTGCCAGCAGCGAACTTAATTACAATGAGCAGTTCTTC; CDR3: CASSELNYNEQFF
D: TRBD1; V: TRBV7-6; J: TRBJ1-5; size: few; DNA: TGTGCCAGCAGCTCCGGGACAGGAAGGCAGCCCCAGCATTTT; CDR3: CASSSGTGRQPQHF
D: TRBD1; V: TRBV27; J: TRBJ1-5; size: many; DNA: TGTGCCAGCAGAGGACAGGGGTCCCAGCCCCAGCATTTT; CDR3: CASRGQGSQPQHF
D: TRBD1; V: TRBV7-9; J: TRBJ2-1; size: NA; DNA: TGTGCCAGCAGCGAAGACAGGGGGAGATACGATGAGCAGTTCTTC; CDR3: CASSEDRGRYDEQFF
D: NA; V: TRBV6-1; J: TRBJ2-7; size: many; DNA: TGTGCCAGCAGTGGGTTCCCCTACGAGCAGTACTTC; CDR3: CASSGFPYEQYF
D: TRBD2; V: TRBV20-1; J: TRBJ2-1; size: many; DNA: TGCAGTGCTAGAAGCGGGGGCGGTGAGCAGTTCTTC; CDR3: CSARSGGGEQFF
D: NA; V: TRBV7-9; J: TRBJ2-1; size: many; DNA: TGTGCCAGCCTCACGGCAGTGGGGCGGGATGAGCAGTTCTTC; CDR3: CASLTAVGRDEQFF
D: TRBD2; V: TRBV15; J: TRBJ2-7; size: few; DNA: TGTGCCACCCGAATAGTAGCGGGCGGTAGCTCCTACGAGCAGTACTTC; CDR3: CATRIVAGGSSYEQYF
D: NA; V: TRBV7-8; J: TRBJ2-5; size: many; DNA: TGTGCCAGCGTCAGAAGGGGTGGGAGGCAAGAGACCCAGTACTTC; CDR3: CASVRRGGRQETQYF
D: NA; V: TRBV7-6; J: TRBJ2-3; size: medium-sized; DNA: TGTGCCAGCAGCAACCGGGCCCATGGAGATACGCAGTATTTT; CDR3: CASSNRAHGDTQYF
D: NA; V: TRBV7-2; J: TRBJ2-1; size: NA; DNA: TGTGCCAGCAGCCCCCGGGCAGGATACAATGAGCAGTTCTTC; CDR3: CASSPRAGYNEQFF
D: NA; V: TRBV15; J: TRBJ2-1; size: many; DNA: TGTGCCACCAGCAGTTTTGGAAATGAGCAGTTCTTC; CDR3: CATSSFGNEQFF
D: TRBD2; V: TRBV10-3; J: TRBJ2-3; size: many; DNA: TGTGCCATCCGGAAGGAAACCGGGACTAGCGAAACAGATACGCAGTATTTT; CDR3: CAIRKETGTSETDTQYF
D: TRBD2; V: TRBV29-1; J: TRBJ2-3; size: NA; DNA: TGCAGCGTCCGACTAGCCGCGATAGTTACAGATACGCAGTATTTT; CDR3: CSVRLAAIVTDTQYF
D: NA; V: TRBV12-3/TRBV12-4; J: TRBJ2-2; size: many; DNA: TGTGCCAGCAGTGTATACCAAAACACCGGGGAGCTGTTTTTT; CDR3: CASSVYQNTGELFF
D: NA; V: TRBV29-1; J: TRBJ2-7; size: few; DNA: TGCAGCGTTGAAGATCCCAACCAGACCTACGAGCAGTACTTC; CDR3: CSVEDPNQTYEQYF
D: NA; V: TRBV6-2/TRBV6-3; J: TRBJ2-6; size: few; DNA: TGTGCCAGCAATTTTGGCGGGTCTGGGGCCAACGTCCTGACTTTC; CDR3: CASNFGGSGANVLTF
D: NA; V: TRBV7-9; J: TRBJ1-5; size: many; DNA: TGTGCCAGCAGCTTAGAGGGGAACAATCAGCCCCAGCATTTT; CDR3: CASSLEGNNQPQHF
D: NA; V: TRBV5-1; J: TRBJ1-5; size: NA; DNA: TGCGCCAGCAGTTACGGGCCCCGAGACTGGCCCCAGCATTTT; CDR3: CASSYGPRDWPQHF
D: NA; V: TRBV2; J: TRBJ2-6; size: NA; DNA: TGTGCCAGCACTTTTGTGCTTGGGGCCAACGTCCTGACTTTC; CDR3: CASTFVLGANVLTF
D: NA; V: TRBV9; J: TRBJ2-1; size: many; DNA: TGTGCCAGCAGCGAAGGGGATGAGCAGTTCTTC; CDR3: CASSEGDEQFF
D: NA; V: TRBV7-3; J: TRBJ2-1; size: many; DNA: TGTGCCAGCAGCTTAGTTCCAGGGTACAATGAGCAGTTCTTC; CDR3: CASSLVPGYNEQFF
D: NA; V: TRBV10-3; J: TRBJ2-4; size: many; DNA: TGTGCCATCAGTGAGTCGAATACAGTGCAATTAGCCAAAAACATTCAGTACTTC; CDR3: CAISESNTVQLAKNIQYF
D: TRBD1; V: TRBV29-1; J: TRBJ2-4; size: NA; DNA: TGCAGCGTTGAAGAATTAGGGACAGGGTCGGACATTCAGTACTTC; CDR3: CSVEELGTGSDIQYF
D: TRBD2; V: TRBV4-3; J: TRBJ2-7; size: few; DNA: TGCGCCAGCAGCCCTGGCGCTAGCGGGAACTACGAGCAGTACTTC; CDR3: CASSPGASGNYEQYF
D: NA; V: TRBV27; J: TRBJ1-2; size: many; DNA: TGTGCCAGCAGTACCGGGCTCACGCCCCACTATGGCTACACCTTC; CDR3: CASSTGLTPHYGYTF
D: NA; V: TRBV12-3/TRBV12-4; J: TRBJ2-4; size: many; DNA: TGTGCCAGCAGTTTAGGGGGCCCTCAAAACATTCAGTACTTC; CDR3: CASSLGGPQNIQYF
D: NA; V: TRBV28; J: TRBJ2-5; size: many; DNA: TGTGCCAGCAGTTCTCCCCGGTTGGCCCAGTACTTC; CDR3: CASSSPRLAQYF
D: NA; V: TRBV4-3; J: TRBJ2-7; size: NA; DNA: TGCGCCAGCAGCCAAGACCAGTCCTACGAGCAGTACTTC; CDR3: CASSQDQSYEQYF
D: TRBD2; V: TRBV18; J: TRBJ2-7; size: many; DNA: TGTGCCAGCGGCAGTAGCGGGAATCACTACGAGCAGTACTTC; CDR3: CASGSSGNHYEQYF
D: NA; V: TRBV10-3; J: TRBJ2-1; size: many; DNA: TGTGCCATCAGTGAGCGGGAGTTCTACAATGAGCAGTTCTTC; CDR3: CAISEREFYNEQFF
D: NA; V: TRBV7-8; J: TRBJ2-2; size: few; DNA: TGTGCCAGCAGCTTACCCGGGACAACCGCACTACTGGACACCGGGGAGCTGTTTTTT; CDR3: CASSLPGTTALLDTGELFF
D: NA; V: TRBV24-1; J: TRBJ2-7; size: NA; DNA: TGTGCCACCAGTGATCTAAGGGGAGGCGAGCAGTACTTC; CDR3: CATSDLRGGEQYF
D: TRBD1; V: TRBV19; J: TRBJ2-7; size: many; DNA: TGTGCCAGTAGTAACAGGGGCTACGAGCAGTACTTC; CDR3: CASSNRGYEQYF
D: TRBD1; V: TRBV9; J: TRBJ2-7; size: many; DNA: TGTGCCAGCAGCGGACCCGGGACAGGTCCGGGCGAGCAGTACTTC; CDR3: CASSGPGTGPGEQYF
D: TRBD1; V: TRBV20-1; J: TRBJ2-7; size: many; DNA: TGCAGTACCAAGGGACAGAGTTCCTACGAGCAGTACTTC; CDR3: CSTKGQSSYEQYF